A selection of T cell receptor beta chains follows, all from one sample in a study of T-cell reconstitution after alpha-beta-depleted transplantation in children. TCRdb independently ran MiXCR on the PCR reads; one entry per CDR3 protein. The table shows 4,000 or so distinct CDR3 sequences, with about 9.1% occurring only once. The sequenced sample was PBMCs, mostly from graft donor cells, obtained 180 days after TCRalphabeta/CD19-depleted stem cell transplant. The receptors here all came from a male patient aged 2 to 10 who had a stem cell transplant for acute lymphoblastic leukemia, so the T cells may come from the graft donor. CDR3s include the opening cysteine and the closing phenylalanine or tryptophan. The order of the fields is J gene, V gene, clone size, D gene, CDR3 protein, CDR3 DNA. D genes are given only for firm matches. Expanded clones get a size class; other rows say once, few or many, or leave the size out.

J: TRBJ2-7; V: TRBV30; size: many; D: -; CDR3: CAWSSGVSYEQYF; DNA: TGTGCCTGGTCTTCTGGGGTGTCCTACGAGCAGTACTTC
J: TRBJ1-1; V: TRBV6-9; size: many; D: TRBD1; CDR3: CASSYLGQGLGSKEAFF; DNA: TGTGCCAGCAGTTATCTAGGACAGGGTCTGGGGAGCAAGGAAGCTTTCTTT
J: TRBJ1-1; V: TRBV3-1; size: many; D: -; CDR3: CASSPQLGQAGWGGTEAFF; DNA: TGTGCCAGCAGCCCACAATTAGGGCAGGCGGGGTGGGGAGGAACTGAAGCTTTCTTT
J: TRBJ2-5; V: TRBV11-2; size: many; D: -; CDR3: CASSYRGAGETQYF; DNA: TGTGCCAGCAGCTATAGGGGGGCAGGGGAGACCCAGTACTTC
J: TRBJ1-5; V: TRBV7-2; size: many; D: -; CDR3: CASSLGPDEPQHF; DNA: TGTGCCAGCAGCCTCGGGCCTGACGAGCCCCAGCATTTT
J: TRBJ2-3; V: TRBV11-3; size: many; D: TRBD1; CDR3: CASSLGSTGGGTDTQYF; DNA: TGTGCCAGCAGCTTAGGGTCGACAGGGGGCGGCACAGATACGCAGTATTTT
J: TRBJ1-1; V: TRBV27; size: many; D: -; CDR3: CASSPFVAENTEAFF; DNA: TGTGCCAGCAGCCCCTTTGTTGCCGAGAACACTGAAGCTTTCTTT
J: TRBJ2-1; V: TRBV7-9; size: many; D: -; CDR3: CASSFNWPRGNEQFF; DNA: TGTGCCAGCAGCTTTAACTGGCCCCGGGGCAATGAGCAGTTCTTC
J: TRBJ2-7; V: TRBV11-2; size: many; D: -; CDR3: CASSPIGVLEQYF; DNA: TGTGCCAGCAGCCCTATCGGAGTCCTTGAGCAGTACTTC
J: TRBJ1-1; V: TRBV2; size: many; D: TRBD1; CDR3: CASREDRGRGAEAFF; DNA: TGTGCCAGCAGGGAAGACAGGGGACGGGGCGCTGAAGCTTTCTTT
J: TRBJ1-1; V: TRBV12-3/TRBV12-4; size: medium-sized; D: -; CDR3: CASSAQALEAFF; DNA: TGTGCCAGCAGTGCACAGGCATTAGAAGCTTTCTTT
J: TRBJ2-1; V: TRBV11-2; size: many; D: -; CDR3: CASSLAAVGREQFF; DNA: TGTGCCAGCAGCCTAGCAGCGGTTGGGCGTGAGCAGTTCTTC
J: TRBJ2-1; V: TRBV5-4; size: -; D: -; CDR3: CASSLDYGSGEQFF; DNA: TGTGCCAGCAGCTTGGACTATGGGTCGGGTGAGCAGTTCTTC
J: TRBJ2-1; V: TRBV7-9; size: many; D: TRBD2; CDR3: CASSAGLAAGNEQFF; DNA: TGTGCCAGCAGCGCAGGACTAGCGGCAGGAAATGAGCAGTTCTTC
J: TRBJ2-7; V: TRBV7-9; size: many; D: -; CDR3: CASSYDYEQYF; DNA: TGTGCCAGCAGCTATGACTACGAGCAGTACTTC
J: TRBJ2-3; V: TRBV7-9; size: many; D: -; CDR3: CASSTPMGADTQYF; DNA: TGTGCCAGCAGCACCCCGATGGGAGCAGATACGCAGTATTTT
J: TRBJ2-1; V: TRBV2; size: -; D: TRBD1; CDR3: CASRENQQGNTEAFF; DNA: TGTGCCAGCAGGGAGAACCAACAGGGGAACACTGAAGCTTTCTTC
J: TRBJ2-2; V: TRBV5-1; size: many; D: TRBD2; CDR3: CASSLTAGGSQNTGELFF; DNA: TGCGCCAGCAGCTTGACAGCGGGAGGGTCCCAGAACACCGGGGAGCTGTTTTTT
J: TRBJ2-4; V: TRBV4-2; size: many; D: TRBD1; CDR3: CASITRPSNRDRVAKNIQYF; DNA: TGTGCCAGCATAACTCGACCCAGTAACCGGGACAGAGTAGCCAAAAACATTCAGTACTTC
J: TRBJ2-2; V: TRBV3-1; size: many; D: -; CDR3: CASSPHTSKYTGELFF; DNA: TGTGCCAGCAGCCCCCACACTAGCAAGTACACCGGGGAGCTGTTTTTT
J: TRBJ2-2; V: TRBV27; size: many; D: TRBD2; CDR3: CASRGTSEENTGELFF; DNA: TGTGCCAGCAGGGGGACTAGCGAGGAGAACACCGGGGAGCTGTTTTTT
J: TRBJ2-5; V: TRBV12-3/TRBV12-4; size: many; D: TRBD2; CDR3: CASTRRTSRQETQYF; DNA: TGTGCCAGCACCAGACGGACTAGTCGGCAAGAGACCCAGTACTTC
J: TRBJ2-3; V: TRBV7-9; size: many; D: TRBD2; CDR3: CASSLSGRSPDTQYF; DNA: TGTGCCAGCAGCTTGAGCGGGAGGTCCCCAGATACGCAGTATTTT
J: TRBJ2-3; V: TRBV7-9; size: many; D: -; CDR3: CASSLQGTDTQYF; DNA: TGTGCCAGCAGCTTACAGGGCACAGATACGCAGTATTTT
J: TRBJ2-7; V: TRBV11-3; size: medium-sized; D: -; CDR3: CASSEGDGALVYEQYF; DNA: TGTGCCAGCAGCGAGGGGGACGGGGCACTCGTTTACGAGCAGTACTTC
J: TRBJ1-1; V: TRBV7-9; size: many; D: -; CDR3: CASSLDYHGNTEAFF; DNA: TGTGCCAGCAGCTTAGATTATCATGGGAACACTGAAGCTTTCTTT
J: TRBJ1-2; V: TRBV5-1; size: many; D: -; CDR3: CASSSDGDYGYTF; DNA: TGCGCCAGCAGCTCGGACGGGGACTATGGCTACACCTTC
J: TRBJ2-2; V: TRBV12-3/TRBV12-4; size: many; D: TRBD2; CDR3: CASGLAGGPNTGELFF; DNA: TGTGCAAGCGGACTAGCGGGAGGGCCGAACACCGGGGAGCTGTTTTTT
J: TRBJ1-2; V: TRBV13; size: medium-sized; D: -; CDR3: CASNPPNYGYTF; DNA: TGTGCCAGCAACCCACCAAACTATGGCTACACCTTC
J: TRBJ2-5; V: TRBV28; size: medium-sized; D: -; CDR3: CASSPLGANQETQYF; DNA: TGTGCCAGCAGTCCCCTAGGAGCAAACCAAGAGACCCAGTACTTC
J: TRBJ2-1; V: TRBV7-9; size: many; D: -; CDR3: CASSLKGGSEQFF; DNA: TGTGCCAGCAGCTTAAAAGGAGGGAGTGAGCAGTTCTTC
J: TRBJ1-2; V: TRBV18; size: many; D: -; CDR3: CASSPPVRDYGYTF; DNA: TGTGCCAGCTCACCACCCGTCAGGGACTATGGCTACACCTTC
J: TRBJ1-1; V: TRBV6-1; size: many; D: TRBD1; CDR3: CASSEGTRQGARGAFF; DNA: TGTGCCAGCAGTGAGGGTACCCGTCAGGGGGCACGGGGAGCTTTCTTT
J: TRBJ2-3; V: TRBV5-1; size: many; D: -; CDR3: CASSLEGEDTQYF; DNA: TGCGCCAGCAGCTTGGAAGGGGAGGATACGCAGTATTTT
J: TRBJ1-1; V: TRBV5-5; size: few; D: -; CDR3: CAMSLDVNTEAFF; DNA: TGTGCCATGAGCTTGGACGTGAACACTGAAGCTTTCTTT
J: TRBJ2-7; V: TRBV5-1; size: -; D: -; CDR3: CASSSRLGCSYEQYF; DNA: TGCGCCAGCAGCTCCCGGCTGGGGTGTTCCTACGAGCAGTACTTC
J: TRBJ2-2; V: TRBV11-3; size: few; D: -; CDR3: CASASGVNTGELFF; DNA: TGTGCCAGCGCGTCCGGCGTCAACACCGGGGAGCTGTTTTTT
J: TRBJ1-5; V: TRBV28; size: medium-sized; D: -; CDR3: CASRPNSRQPQHF; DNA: TGTGCCAGCAGACCCAATTCGCGCCAGCCCCAGCATTTT
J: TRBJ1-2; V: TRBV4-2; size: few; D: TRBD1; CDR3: CASGFGDRSSGYTF; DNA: TGTGCCAGCGGCTTCGGGGACAGGTCTAGTGGCTACACCTTC
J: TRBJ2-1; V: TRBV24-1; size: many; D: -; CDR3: CATSDSWGEEQFF; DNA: TGTGCCACCAGTGATAGCTGGGGCGAAGAGCAGTTCTTC
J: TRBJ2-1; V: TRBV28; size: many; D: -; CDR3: CASSWEGEISYNEQFF; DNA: TGTGCCAGCAGCTGGGAGGGGGAAATCTCCTACAATGAGCAGTTCTTC
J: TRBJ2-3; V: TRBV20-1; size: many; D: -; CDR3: CSASLLLGTDTQYF; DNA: TGCAGTGCTAGCCTCCTACTAGGCACAGATACGCAGTATTTT
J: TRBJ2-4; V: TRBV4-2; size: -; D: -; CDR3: CAMGSWRAALIQYF; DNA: TGTGCCATGGGCTCCTGGCGAGCGGCCCTCATTCAGTACTTC
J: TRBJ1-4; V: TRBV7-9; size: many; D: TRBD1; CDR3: CASSPGQGNEKLFF; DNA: TGTGCCAGCAGCCCGGGACAGGGTAATGAAAAACTGTTTTTT
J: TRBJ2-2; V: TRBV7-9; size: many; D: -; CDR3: CASSPGWGPGGELFF; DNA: TGTGCCAGCAGCCCTGGGTGGGGGCCAGGCGGGGAGCTGTTTTTT
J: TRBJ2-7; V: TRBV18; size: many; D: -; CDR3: CASSTGQGNYEQYF; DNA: TGTGCCAGCTCAACAGGGCAGGGGAACTACGAGCAGTACTTC
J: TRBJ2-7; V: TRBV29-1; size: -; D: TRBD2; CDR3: CSVEAGGRGYEQYF; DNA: TGCAGCGTTGAAGCTGGCGGGAGAGGCTACGAGCAGTACTTC
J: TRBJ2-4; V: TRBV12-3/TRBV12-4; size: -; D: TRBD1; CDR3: CASSRTGSSKNIQYF; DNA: TGTGCCAGCAGTCGGACAGGGAGTTCCAAAAACATTCAGTACTTC
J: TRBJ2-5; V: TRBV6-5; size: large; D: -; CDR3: CASSYSKAGGQETQYF; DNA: TGTGCCAGCAGTTACTCGAAGGCAGGCGGACAAGAGACCCAGTACTTC
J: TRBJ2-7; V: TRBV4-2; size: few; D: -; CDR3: CASSPGLRCEQYF; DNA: TGTGCCAGCAGCCCCGGTCTCCGGTGCGAGCAGTACTTC
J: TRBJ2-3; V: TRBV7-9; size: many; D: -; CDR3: CASSRTALGDTQYF; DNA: TGTGCCAGCAGCCGGACGGCCCTGGGAGATACGCAGTATTTT
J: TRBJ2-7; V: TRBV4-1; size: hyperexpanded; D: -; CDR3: CASSQDVTGDYEQYF; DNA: TGCGCCAGCAGCCAAGATGTTACCGGTGACTACGAGCAGTACTTC
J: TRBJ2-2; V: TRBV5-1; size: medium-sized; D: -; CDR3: CASSRRRELTGELFF; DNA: TGCGCCAGCAGCCGAAGGAGGGAGCTCACCGGGGAGCTGTTTTTT
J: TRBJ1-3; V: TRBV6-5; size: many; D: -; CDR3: CASSYRRQGSGNTIYF; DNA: TGTGCCAGCAGTTACCGCCGCCAGGGGTCAGGAAACACCATATATTTT
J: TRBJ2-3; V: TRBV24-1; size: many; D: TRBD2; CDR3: CATSDLLSGTNTDTQYF; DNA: TGTGCCACCAGTGATTTGCTTAGCGGGACCAACACAGATACGCAGTATTTT
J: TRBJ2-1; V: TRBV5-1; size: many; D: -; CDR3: CASAELSGNEQFF; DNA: TGCGCCAGCGCAGAACTATCGGGCAATGAGCAGTTCTTC
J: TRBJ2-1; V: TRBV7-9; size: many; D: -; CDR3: CASSLEISFSEQFF; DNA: TGTGCCAGCAGCTTAGAGATTAGCTTCAGTGAGCAGTTCTTC
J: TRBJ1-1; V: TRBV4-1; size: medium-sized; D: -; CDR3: CASRVGRRTEAFF; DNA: TGCGCCAGCAGGGTGGGGAGAAGGACTGAAGCTTTCTTT
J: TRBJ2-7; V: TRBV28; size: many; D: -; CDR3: CASSLLQGYEQYF; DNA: TGTGCCAGCAGTTTATTACAGGGTTACGAGCAGTACTTC